This T cell receptor (beta chain) is from a study of vaccination effects on CD4 cells after COVID-19. Study results and caveats: The study found marked clonal contraction of infection- and vaccine-induced clones late after vaccination.

The CDR3 runs 17 residues. The V and J ends lost 4 bases and 5 bases, in that order; junction bases with no gene match: 13. CDR1 is SGHNT, CDR2 YYREEE, per germline (reference sequence). Using viral peptide pools, the ViraFEST assay grew out antigen-specific CD4+ T cells prior to sequencing. Isolation of CD4+ T cells took place after less than 12 days of culture. Two-dose vaccination with either BNT162b2 or mRNA-1273 was given to the participants. About this clone: Its antigen is currently unknown.

Sequencing was performed with immunoSEQ multiplex PCR; in TCRdb, only in-frame clones are kept and a portion is missing. The sample includes 25,000 to 35,000 clones, about two thirds of them seen just once. Sequencing used CD4+ T cells from PBMCs cultured with SARS-CoV-2 spike peptides, obtained after COVID-19 vaccination. This clonotype originated in a human donor who received a COVID-19 vaccine. The chain has TRBV5-4 and TRBJ2-2; 8 bases agree with TRBD1. CDR3 in amino acids: CASSPGGDRGRTGELFF. CDR3 nucleotides: TGTGCCAGCAGCCCCGGCGGCGACAGGGGACGGACCGGGGAGCTGTTTTTT.